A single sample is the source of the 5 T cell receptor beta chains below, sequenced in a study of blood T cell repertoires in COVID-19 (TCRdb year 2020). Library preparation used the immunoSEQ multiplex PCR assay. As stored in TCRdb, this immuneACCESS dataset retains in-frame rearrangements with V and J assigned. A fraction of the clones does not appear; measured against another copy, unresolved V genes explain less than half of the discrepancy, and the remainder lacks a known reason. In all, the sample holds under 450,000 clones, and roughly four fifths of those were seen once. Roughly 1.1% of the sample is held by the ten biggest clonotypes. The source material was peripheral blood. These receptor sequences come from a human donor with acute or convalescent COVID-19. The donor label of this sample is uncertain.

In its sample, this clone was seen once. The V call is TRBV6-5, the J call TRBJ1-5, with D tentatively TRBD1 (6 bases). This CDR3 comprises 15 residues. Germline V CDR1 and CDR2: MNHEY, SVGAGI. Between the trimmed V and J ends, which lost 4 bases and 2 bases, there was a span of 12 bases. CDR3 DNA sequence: TGTGCCAGCAGTTTAGGACAGTACCGCAATCAGCCCCAGCATTTT. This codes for CASSLGQYRNQPQHF.

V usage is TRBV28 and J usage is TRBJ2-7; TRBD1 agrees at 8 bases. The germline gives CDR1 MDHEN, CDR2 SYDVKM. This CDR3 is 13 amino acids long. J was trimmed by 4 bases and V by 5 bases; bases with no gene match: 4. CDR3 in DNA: TGTGCCAGCAGTCGAGACAGGGGTTACGAGCAGTACTTC. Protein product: CASSRDRGYEQYF.

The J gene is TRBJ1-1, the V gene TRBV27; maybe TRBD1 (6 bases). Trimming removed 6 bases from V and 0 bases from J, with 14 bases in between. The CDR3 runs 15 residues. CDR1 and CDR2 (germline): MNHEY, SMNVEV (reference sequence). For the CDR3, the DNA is TGTGCCAGCAGGTGGACAGAGAACATGAACACTGAAGCTTTCTTT. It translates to CASRWTENMNTEAFF.

CDR3 protein: CASSLTQGLGGYTF. Here the CDR3 DNA reads TGTGCCAGCAGTTTGACACAGGGTCTTGGTGGCTACACCTTC. V gene TRBV28 combines with J gene TRBJ1-2, with D perhaps TRBD1 (6 bases). V was trimmed by 3 bases and J by 7 bases, leaving 15 bases between them. Germline assignment: CDR1 MDHEN and CDR2 SYDVKM. CDR3 length equals 14 residues.

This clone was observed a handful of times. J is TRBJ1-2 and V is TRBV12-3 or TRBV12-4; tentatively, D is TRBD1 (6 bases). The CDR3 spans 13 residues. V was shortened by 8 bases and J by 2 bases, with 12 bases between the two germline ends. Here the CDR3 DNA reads TGTGCCAGCGCCAGACAGGAAAACTATGGCTACACCTTC. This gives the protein CASARQENYGYTF.